A selection of T cell receptor beta chains follows, all from one sample in a study of T-cell reconstitution after alpha-beta-depleted transplantation in children. Using its own MiXCR run on the PCR reads, TCRdb lists one record per CDR3 protein. The profile covers 70,000 to 95,000 distinct CDR3 sequences, with roughly 15% appearing a single time and about 19% taken by the ten largest. The sample here was PBMCs, mostly from graft donor cells, taken 180 days after TCRalphabeta/CD19-depleted stem cell transplant. These receptors originate from a male patient aged 2-15 years who had a stem cell transplant for acute lymphoblastic leukemia, so the T cells may come from the graft donor. CDR3s leave out the opening cysteine and the closing phenylalanine or tryptophan.

cdr3_length	v_call	cdr3_aa
13	TRBV14	ASSHRGRLNTEAF
8	TRBV29-1	SARYNEQF
13	TRBV10-3	AISPGQGRFDTQY
12	TRBV7-2	ASSLVVGTGELF
15	TRBV27	ASSSQLGHRLLYGYT
13	TRBV7-6	ASSSRDRVTDTQY
14	TRBV20-1	SARDAPTVPLSPLH
12	TRBV5-1	ASSNTGENTEAF
13	TRBV11-2	ASSSLKGFSYEQY
12	TRBV6-5	ASSSLTATGELF
12	TRBV20-1	SARDLDSSYEQY
11	TRBV15	ATTAGGVDTQY
13	TRBV10-3	AISANQAGSHEQY
11	TRBV27	ASRGSHTDTQY
11	TRBV10-3	AISPRDGETQY
14	TRBV18	ASSPLSSGSDDEQF
11	TRBV4-2	ASSQGGSQPQH
13	TRBV12-3/TRBV12-4	ASSFAGRATGELF
12	TRBV29-1	SVKSGGRSYEQY
18	TRBV5-4	ASSLILTSGGAGTYNEQF
13	TRBV5-1	ASSLEVGWPYEQY
11	TRBV7-7	ASSPVAGEGYT
15	TRBV7-6	ASSWSSGGSSYNEQF
12	TRBV5-6	ASSLVAGDQPQH
13	TRBV29-1	SVGGDSTSGNTIY
14	TRBV4-1	ASSQGSDRATYEQY
12	TRBV5-1	ASSLYTGPTEAF
13	TRBV6-1	ASRRRGTGKHEQY
11	TRBV10-3	AISEWDPFEAF
13	TRBV28	ASNPGGQGYYEQY
12	TRBV5-1	ASSLPGTVYGYT
12	TRBV12-3/TRBV12-4	ASSFEGKGQPQH
15	TRBV20-1	SARTTGVGVFSYEQY
14	TRBV5-5	ASSSGVPSTNEKLF
16	TRBV7-6	ASSYYPGTTGATDTQY
11	TRBV5-1	ASSFGRSYGYT
12	TRBV27	ASSLAQGLGEQF
12	TRBV7-9	ASSQEVAGGEQF
12	TRBV20-1	SARDLNSTYEQY
13	TRBV27	ASGKWGASNYGYT
11	TRBV27	ASSLPYRNEQF